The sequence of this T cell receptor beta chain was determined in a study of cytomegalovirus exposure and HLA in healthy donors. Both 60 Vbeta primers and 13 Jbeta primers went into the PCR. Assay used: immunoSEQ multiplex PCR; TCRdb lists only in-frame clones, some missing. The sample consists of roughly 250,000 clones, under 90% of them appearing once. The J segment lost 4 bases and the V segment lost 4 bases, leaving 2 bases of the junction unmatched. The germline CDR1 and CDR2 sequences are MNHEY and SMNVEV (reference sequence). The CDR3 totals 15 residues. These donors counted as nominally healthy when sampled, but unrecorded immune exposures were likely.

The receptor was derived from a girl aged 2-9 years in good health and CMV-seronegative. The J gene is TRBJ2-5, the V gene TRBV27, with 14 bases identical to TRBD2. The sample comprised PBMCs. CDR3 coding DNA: TGTGCCAGCAGTTCGGGACTAGCGGGAGCAGAGACCCAGTACTTC. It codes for CASSSGLAGAETQYF.